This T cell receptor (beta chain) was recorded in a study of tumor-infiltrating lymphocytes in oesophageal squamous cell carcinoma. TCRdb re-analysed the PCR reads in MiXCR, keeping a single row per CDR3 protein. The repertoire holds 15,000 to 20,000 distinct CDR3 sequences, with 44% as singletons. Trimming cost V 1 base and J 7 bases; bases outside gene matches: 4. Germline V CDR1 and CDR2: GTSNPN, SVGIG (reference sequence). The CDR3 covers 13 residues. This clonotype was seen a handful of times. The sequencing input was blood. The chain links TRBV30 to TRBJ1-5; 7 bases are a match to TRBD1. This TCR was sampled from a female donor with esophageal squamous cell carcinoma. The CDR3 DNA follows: TGTGCCTGGAGTGGAGGGGGCCGGCAGCCCCAGCATTTT. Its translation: CAWSGGGRQPQHF.